Presented here are 4 T cell receptor beta chains from one specimen sequenced in a study of blood T cell repertoires in COVID-19. The data were produced by immunoSEQ multiplex PCR, yet TCRdb's version contains in-frame clones alone and is incomplete. The sample lists fewer than 600,000 clones, approximately 87% occurring once. The material sequenced was PBMCs or T cells enriched from blood (not recorded which). Receptors were obtained from a woman in her forties who had recovered from COVID-19.

CDR3 region: CASSGQGRTSGRDTGELFF. The DNA for the CDR3 is TGTGCCAGTAGCGGACAGGGGCGAACTAGCGGGAGAGACACCGGGGAGCTGTTTTTT. The chain joins TRBV19 to TRBJ2-2; 11 bases line up with TRBD2. V shed 6 bases, J shed 3 bases, and the junction held 15 bases outside the gene matches. Germline loops: CDR1 LNHDA, CDR2 SQIVND (reference sequence). The CDR3 has 19 residues.

The rearrangement joins TRBV4-3 to TRBJ1-2; TRBD1 might be the D (6 bases). Germline lookup yields CDR1 LGHNA and CDR2 YSLEER. The CDR3 has 14 amino acids. V lost 4 bases to trimming and J lost 8 bases, with 17 bases between them. The CDR3 DNA follows: TGCGCCAGCAGCCCCCGGGCGGGGGCGGGAGGCTACACCTTC. Its translation: CASSPRAGAGGYTF.

This sequence joins TRBV27 and TRBJ2-7; D is unresolved. CDR3 length: 14 amino acids. V was shortened by 7 bases and J by 2 bases, with 15 bases between the two germline ends. Looked up from germline, CDR1 is MNHEY and CDR2 is SMNVEV (reference sequence). CDR3 sequence reads: CASKPESVPYEQYF. CDR3 in DNA: TGTGCCAGCAAACCCGAGAGCGTGCCCTACGAGCAGTACTTC.

The chain carries TRBV2 and TRBJ1-1; D gene ambiguous. The V gene's germline CDR1 is SNHLY and CDR2 FYNNEI. This CDR3 is 14 amino acids long. V was trimmed by 3 bases and J by 1 base, leaving 9 bases between them. The CDR3 spells CASSDLVPNTEAFF. As DNA, the CDR3 is TGTGCCAGCAGTGACTTAGTCCCGAACACTGAAGCTTTCTTT.